This passage covers 13 T cell receptor beta chains from one sample sequenced in a study of Graves' ophthalmopathy and Graves' hyperthyroidism. Amplified TCR beta CDR3 regions were obtained using RNA transcripts as template. The library came from an HTBI-primed first-round RT-PCR and a second-round multiplex PCR. TCRdb used MiXCR to reprocess the multiplex PCR reads, holding one entry per CDR3 protein. This table holds 200,000 to 300,000 distinct CDR3 sequences, 40% to 50% found once. Sample: peripheral blood. Receptors originate from an adult man with Graves' ophthalmopathy.

This chain connects TRBV10-2 to TRBJ2-3; 9 bases match TRBD2. CDR3 length: 15 amino acids. V lost 6 bases to trimming and J lost 6 bases; unmatched junction nucleotides: 10. Looked up from germline, CDR1 is WSHSY and CDR2 is SAAADI. CDR3 bases: TGCGCCAGCAGGACGGGAGATAGCGGGAGCGATACGCAGTATTTT. Encoded protein: CASRTGDSGSDTQYF.

The genes are TRBV2 and TRBJ1-5; TRBD1 might be the D (5 bases). Trimming cost V 10 bases and J 2 bases, with 21 bases left between them. The CDR3 is 16 residues long. In germline, CDR1 is SNHLY, CDR2 FYNNEI. Written as DNA, the CDR3 is TGTGCCACCGACGGAAGGGGATGGAGGGGCAATCAGCCCCAGCATTTT. Protein sequence: CATDGRGWRGNQPQHF. The full variable domain, completed using reference TRBV2 and TRBJ1-5, is EPEVTQTPSHQVTQMGQEVILRCVPISNHLYFYWYRQILGQKVEFLVSFYNNEISEKSEIFDDQFSVERPDGSNFTLKIRSTKLEDSAMYFCATDGRGWRGNQPQHFGDGTRLSIL.

Notes on this clonotype: One junction end disagrees with the germline gene, perhaps due to a read error. This chain links TRBV6-1 with TRBJ2-5; D uncertain. The CDR3 runs 13 residues. Germline V CDR1 and CDR2: MNHNS, SASEGT. CDR3 DNA: TGTGCCTGCAGTGAAGGCAGAATGGAGACCCAGTACTTC. Protein sequence: CACSEGRMETQYF.

Here the CDR3 reads CASSSYSTGELFF. The CDR3 bases are TGCGCCAGCAGCTCGTACAGCACCGGGGAGCTGTTTTTT. The chain employs TRBV5-1 and TRBJ2-2, with D uncertain. Trimming stripped 3 bases from V and 4 bases from J, with 7 bases between. Germline CDR1 reads SGHRS; CDR2 reads YFSETQ. The CDR3 totals 13 residues.

This clonotype was counted many times. The V and J genes are TRBV25-1 and TRBJ2-7; D unresolved. CDR3 length equals 12 residues. The germline CDR1 and CDR2 sequences are MGHDK and SYGVNS. V was pared by 3 bases and J by 3 bases, with 6 bases between. CDR3 in amino acids: CASSEGYYEQYF. DNA for the CDR3: TGTGCCAGCAGTGAGGGGTACTACGAGCAGTACTTC.

The sample holds a few counts of this clonotype. The rearrangement joins TRBV3-1 to TRBJ1-2; 7 bases line up with TRBD1. This CDR3 has 12 amino acids. CDR1 and CDR2 from the germline V gene are LGHDT and YNNKEL (reference sequence). The V and J ends lost 6 bases and 8 bases, in that order; junction bases with no gene match: 6. As DNA, the CDR3 is TGTGCCAGCAGGAATACAGGGGCCGGCTACACCTTC. This gives the protein CASRNTGAGYTF.

This clonotype appeared a few times. The chain joins TRBV29-1 to TRBJ1-1; 10 bases map to TRBD1. The CDR3 contains 13 residues. CDR1 SQVTM and CDR2 ANQGSEA come from the germline V gene. Unmatched junction bases numbered 2, after V lost 4 bases and J lost 3 bases. CDR3 bases: TGCAGCGTTGGAGGGACAGGGGACACTGAAGCTTTCTTT. This encodes CSVGGTGDTEAFF.

The chain combines TRBV9 with TRBJ1-1; a possible D gene is TRBD1 (5 bases). From germline, CDR1 is SGDLS and CDR2 YYNGEE. The CDR3 is 14 residues long. V lost 4 bases and J 4 bases, leaving 14 bases between the germline ends. This CDR3 reads CASSFAGTITEAFF. The CDR3 DNA reads TGTGCCAGCAGCTTTGCAGGGACCATCACTGAAGCTTTCTTT.

The CDR3 nucleotides read TGTGCCGCAAGCTCCTGGGAGCAGCCCCAGCATTTT. Translated: CAASSWEQPQHF. V usage is TRBV6-6 and J usage is TRBJ1-5, with D unresolved. The length of the CDR3 is 12 residues. Germline V gene data show CDR1 as MNHNY and CDR2 as SVGAGI (reference sequence). Trimming removed 11 bases at V and 7 bases at J, with 15 bases between.

About this clonotype itself: One junction end disagrees with the germline gene, perhaps due to a read error. The chain combines TRBV24-1 with TRBJ2-6; 14 nucleotides line up with TRBD2. Germline V gene lookup returns CDR1 KGHDR and CDR2 SFDVKD. CDR3 length: 16 residues. CDR3: CATSAAGLAGAYVLTF. The DNA for the CDR3 is TGTGCCACCAGTGCCGCGGGACTAGCGGGGGCCTACGTCCTGACTTTC.

In this sample, this clonotype turned up once. The chain uses TRBV15 and TRBJ1-1; 10 nucleotides agree with TRBD1. Trimming removed 3 bases from V and 4 bases from J; junction bases left unmatched: 11. The CDR3 totals 17 residues. CDR1 LNHNV and CDR2 YYDKDF come from the germline V gene (reference sequence). The CDR3: CATSSGDRGGRGTEAFF. The CDR3 DNA is TGTGCCACCAGCAGTGGGGACAGGGGAGGTCGTGGCACTGAAGCTTTCTTT.

This clonotype showed up just a few times. The V and J genes are TRBV24-1 and TRBJ2-2, with TRBD1 identical over 11 bases. The trim removed 4 bases at V and 0 bases at J, leaving 3 bases unmatched. Germline V gene lookup returns CDR1 KGHDR and CDR2 SFDVKD. This CDR3 comprises 17 residues. DNA for the CDR3: TGTGCCACCAGTGACAGGGGACAGGGGGCGAACACCGGGGAGCTGTTTTTT. This translates into CATSDRGQGANTGELFF.

The chain uses TRBV2 and TRBJ1-1; TRBD1 aligns across 7 bases. Germline assignment: CDR1 SNHLY and CDR2 FYNNEI. Trimming cost V 6 bases and J 10 bases; bases outside gene matches: 11. The CDR3 sequence is 13 residues long. In DNA form, the CDR3 reads TGTGCCAGCAGAGTAAAACGACAGGGTCCAGCTTTCTTT. Translating gives CASRVKRQGPAFF.